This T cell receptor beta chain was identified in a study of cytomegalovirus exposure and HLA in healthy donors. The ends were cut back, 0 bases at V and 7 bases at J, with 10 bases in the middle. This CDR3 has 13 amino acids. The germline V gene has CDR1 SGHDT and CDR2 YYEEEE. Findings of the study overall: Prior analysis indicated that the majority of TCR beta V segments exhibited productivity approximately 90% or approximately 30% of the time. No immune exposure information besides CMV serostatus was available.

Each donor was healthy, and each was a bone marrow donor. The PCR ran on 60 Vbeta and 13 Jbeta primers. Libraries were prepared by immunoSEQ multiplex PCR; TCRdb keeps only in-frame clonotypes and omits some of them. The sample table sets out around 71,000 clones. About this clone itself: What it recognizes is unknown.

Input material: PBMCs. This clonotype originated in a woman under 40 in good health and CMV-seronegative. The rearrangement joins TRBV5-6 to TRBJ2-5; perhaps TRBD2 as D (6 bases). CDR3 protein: CASSLAEGGTQYF. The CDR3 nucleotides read TGTGCCAGCAGCTTGGCGGAGGGTGGGACCCAGTACTTC.